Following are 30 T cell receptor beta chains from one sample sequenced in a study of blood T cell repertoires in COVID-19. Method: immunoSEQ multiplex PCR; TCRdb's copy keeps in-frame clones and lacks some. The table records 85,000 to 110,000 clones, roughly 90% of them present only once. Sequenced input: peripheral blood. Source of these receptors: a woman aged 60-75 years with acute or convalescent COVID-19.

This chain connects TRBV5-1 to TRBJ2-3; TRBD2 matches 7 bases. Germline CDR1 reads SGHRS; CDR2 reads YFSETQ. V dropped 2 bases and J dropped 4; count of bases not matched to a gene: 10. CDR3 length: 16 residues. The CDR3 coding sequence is TGCGCCAGCAGCTTTGGGACTGGGAGGGCCCCAGATACGCAGTATTTT. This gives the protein CASSFGTGRAPDTQYF.

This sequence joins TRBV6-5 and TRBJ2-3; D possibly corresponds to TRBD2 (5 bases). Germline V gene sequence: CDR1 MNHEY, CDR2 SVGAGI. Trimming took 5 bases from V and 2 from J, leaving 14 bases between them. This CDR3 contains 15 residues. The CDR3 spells CASSRESGFTDTQYF. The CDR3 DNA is TGTGCCAGCAGTAGGGAGAGCGGATTCACAGATACGCAGTATTTT.

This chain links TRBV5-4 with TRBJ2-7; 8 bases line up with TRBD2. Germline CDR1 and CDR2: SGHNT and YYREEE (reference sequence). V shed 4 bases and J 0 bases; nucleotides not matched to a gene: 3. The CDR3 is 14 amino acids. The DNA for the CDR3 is TGTGCCAGCAGCCCTAGCGGGCCCTCCTACGAGCAGTACTTC. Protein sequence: CASSPSGPSYEQYF.

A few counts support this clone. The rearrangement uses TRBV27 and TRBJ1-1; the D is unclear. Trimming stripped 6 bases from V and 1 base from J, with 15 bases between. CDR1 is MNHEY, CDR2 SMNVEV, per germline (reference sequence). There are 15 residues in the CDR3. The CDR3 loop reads CASSPDSVANTEAFF. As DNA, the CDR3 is TGTGCCAGCAGCCCCGACTCTGTAGCGAACACTGAAGCTTTCTTT.

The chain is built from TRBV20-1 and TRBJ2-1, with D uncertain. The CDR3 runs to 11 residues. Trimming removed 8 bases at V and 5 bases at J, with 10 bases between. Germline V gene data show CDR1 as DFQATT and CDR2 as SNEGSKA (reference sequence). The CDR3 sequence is CSSGSNNEQFF. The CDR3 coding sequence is TGCAGTTCCGGTTCCAACAATGAGCAGTTCTTC.

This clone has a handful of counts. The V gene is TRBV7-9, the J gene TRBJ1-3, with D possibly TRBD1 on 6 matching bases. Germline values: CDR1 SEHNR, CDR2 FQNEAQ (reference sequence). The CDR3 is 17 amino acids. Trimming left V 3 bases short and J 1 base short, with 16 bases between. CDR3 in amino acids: CASSLFGRGVSGNTIYF. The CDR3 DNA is TGTGCCAGCAGCTTGTTCGGCAGGGGAGTTTCTGGAAACACCATATATTTT.

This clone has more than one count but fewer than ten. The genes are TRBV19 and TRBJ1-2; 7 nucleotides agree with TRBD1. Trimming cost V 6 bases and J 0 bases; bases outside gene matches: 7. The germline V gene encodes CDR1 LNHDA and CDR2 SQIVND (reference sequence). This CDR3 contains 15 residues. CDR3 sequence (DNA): TGTGCCAGTAGGCATGGGACAGAAGCTAACTATGGCTACACCTTC. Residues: CASRHGTEANYGYTF.

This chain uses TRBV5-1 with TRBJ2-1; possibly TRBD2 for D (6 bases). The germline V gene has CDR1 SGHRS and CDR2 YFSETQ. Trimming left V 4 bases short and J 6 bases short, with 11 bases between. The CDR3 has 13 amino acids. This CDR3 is CASSRTGVNEQFF. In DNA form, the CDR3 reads TGCGCCAGCAGCCGGACGGGGGTCAATGAGCAGTTCTTC.

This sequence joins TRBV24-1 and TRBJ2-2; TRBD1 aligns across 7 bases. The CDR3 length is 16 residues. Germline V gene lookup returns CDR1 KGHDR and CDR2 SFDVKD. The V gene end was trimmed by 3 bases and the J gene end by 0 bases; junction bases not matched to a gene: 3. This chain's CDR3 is CATSDPTGANTGELFF. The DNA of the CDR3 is TGTGCCACCAGTGATCCCACAGGGGCGAACACCGGGGAGCTGTTTTTT.

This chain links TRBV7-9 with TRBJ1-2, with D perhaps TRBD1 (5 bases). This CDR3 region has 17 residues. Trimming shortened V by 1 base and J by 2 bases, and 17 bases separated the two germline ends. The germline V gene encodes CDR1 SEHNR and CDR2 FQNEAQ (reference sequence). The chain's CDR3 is CASSLVLGQGRNYGYTF. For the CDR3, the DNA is TGTGCCAGCAGCTTAGTGTTAGGGCAGGGTCGAAACTATGGCTACACCTTC.

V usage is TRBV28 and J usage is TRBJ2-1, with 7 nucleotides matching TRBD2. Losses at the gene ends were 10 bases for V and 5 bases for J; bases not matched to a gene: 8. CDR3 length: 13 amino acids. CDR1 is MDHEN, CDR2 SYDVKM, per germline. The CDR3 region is CATAGASHNEQFF. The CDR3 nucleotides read TGTGCCACTGCGGGAGCATCTCACAATGAGCAGTTCTTC. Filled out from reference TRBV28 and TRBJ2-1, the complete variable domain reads DVKVTQSSRYLVKRTGEKVFLECVQDMDHENMFWYRQDPGLGLRLIYFSYDVKMKEKGDIPEGYSVSREKKERFSLILESASTNQTSMYLCATAGASHNEQFFGPGTRLTVL.

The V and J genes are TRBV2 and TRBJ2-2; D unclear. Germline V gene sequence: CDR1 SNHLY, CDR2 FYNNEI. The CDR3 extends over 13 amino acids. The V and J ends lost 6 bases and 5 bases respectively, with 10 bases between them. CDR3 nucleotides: TGTGCCAGCAGGGAGCCGATAACCGGGGAGCTGTTTTTT. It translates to CASREPITGELFF.

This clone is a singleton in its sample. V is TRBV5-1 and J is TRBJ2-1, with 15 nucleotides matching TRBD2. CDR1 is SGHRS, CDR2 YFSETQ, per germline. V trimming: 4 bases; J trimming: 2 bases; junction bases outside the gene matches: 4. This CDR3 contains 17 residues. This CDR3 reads CASSDGTSGRTYNEQFF. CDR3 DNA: TGCGCCAGCAGCGACGGGACTAGCGGGAGGACCTACAATGAGCAGTTCTTC.

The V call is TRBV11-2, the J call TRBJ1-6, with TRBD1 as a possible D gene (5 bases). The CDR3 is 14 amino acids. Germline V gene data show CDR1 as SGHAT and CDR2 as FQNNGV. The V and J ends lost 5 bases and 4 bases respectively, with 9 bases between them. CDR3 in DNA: TGTGCCAGCAGCCGCGGGGGTTATAATTCACCCCTCCACTTT. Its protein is CASSRGGYNSPLHF.

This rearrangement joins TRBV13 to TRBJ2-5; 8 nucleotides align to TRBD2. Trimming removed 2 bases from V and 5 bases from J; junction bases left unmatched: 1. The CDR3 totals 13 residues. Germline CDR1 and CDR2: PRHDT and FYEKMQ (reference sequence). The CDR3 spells CASSLSGSETQYF. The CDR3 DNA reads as TGTGCCAGCAGCTTAAGCGGGAGCGAGACCCAGTACTTC.

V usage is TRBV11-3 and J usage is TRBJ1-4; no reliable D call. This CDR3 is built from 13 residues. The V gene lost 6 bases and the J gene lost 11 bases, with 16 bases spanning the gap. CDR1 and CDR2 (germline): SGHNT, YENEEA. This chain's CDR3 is CASSSQSDGKLFF. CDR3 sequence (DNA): TGTGCCAGCAGTTCCCAAAGCGACGGGAAACTGTTTTTT.

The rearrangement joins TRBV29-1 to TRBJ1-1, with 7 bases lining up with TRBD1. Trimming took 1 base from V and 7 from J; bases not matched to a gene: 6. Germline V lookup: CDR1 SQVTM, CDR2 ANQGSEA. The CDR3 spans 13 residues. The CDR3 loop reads CSVEVNRGLEAFF. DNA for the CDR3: TGCAGCGTTGAAGTAAACAGGGGACTTGAAGCTTTCTTT.

This CDR3 is CASSISETAGANVLTF. CDR3 in DNA: TGTGCCAGTAGTATAAGTGAAACGGCTGGGGCCAACGTCCTGACTTTC. The chain links TRBV19 to TRBJ2-6, with D hard to call. Germline V gives CDR1 LNHDA, CDR2 SQIVND (reference sequence). The CDR3 contains 16 residues. With 2 bases removed from V and 2 bases from J, the gap between germline ends came to 10 bases. The variable domain in full, with the rest retrieved from reference TRBV19 and TRBJ2-6, is DGGITQSPKYLFRKEGQNVTLSCEQNLNHDAMYWYRQDPGQGLRLIYYSQIVNDFQKGDIAEGYSVSREKKESFPLTVTSAQKNPTAFYLCASSISETAGANVLTFGAGSRLTVL.

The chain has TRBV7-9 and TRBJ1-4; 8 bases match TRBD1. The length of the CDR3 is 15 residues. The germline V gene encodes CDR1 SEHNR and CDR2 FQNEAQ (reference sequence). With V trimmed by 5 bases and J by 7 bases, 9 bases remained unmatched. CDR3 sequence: CASSASTGVGEKLFF. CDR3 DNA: TGTGCCAGCAGCGCGTCGACAGGGGTGGGTGAAAAACTGTTTTTT.

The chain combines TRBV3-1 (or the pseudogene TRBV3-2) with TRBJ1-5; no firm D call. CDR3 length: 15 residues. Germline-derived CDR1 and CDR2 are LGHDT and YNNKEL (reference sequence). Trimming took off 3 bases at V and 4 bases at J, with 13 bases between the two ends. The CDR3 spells CASSQGRQMNQPQHF. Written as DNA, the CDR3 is TGTGCCAGCAGCCAGGGCCGGCAGATGAATCAGCCCCAGCATTTT.

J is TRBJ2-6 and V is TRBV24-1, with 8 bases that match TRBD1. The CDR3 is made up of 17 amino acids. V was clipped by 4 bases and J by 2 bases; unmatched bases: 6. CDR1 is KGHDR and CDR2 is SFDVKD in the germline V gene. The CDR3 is CATSDPTGVAGANVLTF. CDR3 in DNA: TGTGCCACCAGTGACCCGACAGGGGTGGCTGGGGCCAACGTCCTGACTTTC.

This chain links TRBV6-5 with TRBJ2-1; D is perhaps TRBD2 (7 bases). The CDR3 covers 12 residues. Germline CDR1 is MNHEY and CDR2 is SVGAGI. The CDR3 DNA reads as TGTGCAGGGGGGGATGCCTACAATGAGCAGTTCTTC. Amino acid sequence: CAGGDAYNEQFF.

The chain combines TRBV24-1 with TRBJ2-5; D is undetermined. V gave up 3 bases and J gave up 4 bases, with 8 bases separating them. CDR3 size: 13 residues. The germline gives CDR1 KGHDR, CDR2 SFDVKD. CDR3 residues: CATSDPQVETQYF. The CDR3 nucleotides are TGTGCCACCAGTGATCCCCAGGTAGAGACCCAGTACTTC.

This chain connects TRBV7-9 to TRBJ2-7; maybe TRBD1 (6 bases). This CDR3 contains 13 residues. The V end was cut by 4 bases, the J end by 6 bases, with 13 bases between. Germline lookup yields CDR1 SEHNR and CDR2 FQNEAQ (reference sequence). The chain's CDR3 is CASSYIGGGEQYV. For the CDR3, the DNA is TGTGCCAGCAGCTACATAGGGGGTGGCGAGCAGTACGTC.

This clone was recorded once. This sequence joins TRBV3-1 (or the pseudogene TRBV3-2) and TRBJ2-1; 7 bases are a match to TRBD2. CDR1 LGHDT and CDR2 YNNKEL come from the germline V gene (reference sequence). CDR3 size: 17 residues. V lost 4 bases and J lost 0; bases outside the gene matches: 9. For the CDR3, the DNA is TGTGCCAGCAGCCCCCAGGGAGCGGGGAGCTCCTACAATGAGCAGTTCTTC. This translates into CASSPQGAGSSYNEQFF.

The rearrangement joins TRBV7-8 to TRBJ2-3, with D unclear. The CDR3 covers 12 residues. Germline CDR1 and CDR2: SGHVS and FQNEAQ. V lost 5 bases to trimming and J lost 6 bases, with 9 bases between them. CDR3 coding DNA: TGTGCCAGCAGCCCGAACGGGGATACGCAGTATTTT. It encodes CASSPNGDTQYF.

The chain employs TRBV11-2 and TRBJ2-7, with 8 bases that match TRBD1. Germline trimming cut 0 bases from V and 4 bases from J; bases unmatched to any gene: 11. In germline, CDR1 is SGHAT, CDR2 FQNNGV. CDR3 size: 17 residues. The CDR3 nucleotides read TGTGCCAGCAGCTTAGATTCTGTGGACAGGGAAAATTACGAGCAGTACGTC. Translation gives CASSLDSVDRENYEQYV.

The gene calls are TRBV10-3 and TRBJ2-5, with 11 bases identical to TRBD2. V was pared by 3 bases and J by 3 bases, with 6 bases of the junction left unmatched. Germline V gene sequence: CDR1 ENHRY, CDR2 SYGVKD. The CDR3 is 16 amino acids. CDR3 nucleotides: TGTGCCATCAGTGATTGGCTAGCGGGAGGCGAAGAGACCCAGTACTTC. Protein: CAISDWLAGGEETQYF.

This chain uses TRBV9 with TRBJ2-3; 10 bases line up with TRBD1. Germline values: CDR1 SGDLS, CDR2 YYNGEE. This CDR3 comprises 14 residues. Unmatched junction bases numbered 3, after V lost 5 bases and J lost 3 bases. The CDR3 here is CASSPGQGTDTQYF. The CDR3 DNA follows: TGTGCCAGCAGTCCGGGACAGGGGACAGATACGCAGTATTTT.

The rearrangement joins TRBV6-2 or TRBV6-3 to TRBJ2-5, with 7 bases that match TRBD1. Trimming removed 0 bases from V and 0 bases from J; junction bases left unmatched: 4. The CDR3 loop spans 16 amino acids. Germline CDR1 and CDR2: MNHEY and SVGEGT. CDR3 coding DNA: TGTGCCAGCAGTTACTCCTGGACAGGCAACCAAGAGACCCAGTACTTC. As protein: CASSYSWTGNQETQYF.